A selection of T cell receptor beta chains follows, all from one sample in a study of graft-versus-host responses after intestinal transplantation. Clones were read by immunoSEQ multiplex PCR, and TCRdb kept only the in-frame ones, dropping some. The sample lists about 43,000 clones; approximately 94% were seen once. This sample comprised PBMCs, obtained more than 310 days after intestinal transplant. The receptors were sampled from a human patient who received an intestinal transplant, so some T cells may come from the graft donor. CDR3s include the opening cysteine and the closing phenylalanine or tryptophan. D genes are given only for firm matches. Size tells how often a clone was seen (once, few, many) or the class of an expanded clone, and some rows leave it out.

>.|TRBD2|TRBJ2-5|TRBV5-1
CASSFSGREETQYF
TGCGCCAGCAGCTTTTCGGGGAGGGAAGAGACCCAGTACTTC
>.|TRBD2|TRBJ2-5|TRBV4-2
CASSHLGLAGLGETQYF
TGTGCCAGCAGCCACCTCGGACTAGCGGGACTGGGAGAGACCCAGTACTTC
>.|.|TRBJ1-2|TRBV9
CASSTDRDNRGGYTF
TGTGCCAGCAGCACAGACCGGGACAATCGCGGTGGCTACACCTTC
>few|.|TRBJ2-5|TRBV29-1
CSVESASGSPQYQETQYF
TGCAGCGTTGAATCAGCCTCTGGTAGCCCCCAGTACCAAGAGACCCAGTACTTC
>.|.|TRBJ2-2|TRBV6-5
CASSYSGQTGELFF
TGTGCCAGCAGTTACTCCGGACAAACCGGGGAGCTGTTTTTT
>.|TRBD1|TRBJ1-6|TRBV30
CAWSPGQGGSPLHF
TGTGCCTGGAGTCCCGGACAGGGGGGTTCACCCCTCCACTTT
>.|TRBD2|TRBJ2-3|TRBV9
CASSVGGRATDTQYF
TGTGCCAGCAGCGTAGGCGGGAGGGCCACAGATACGCAGTATTTT
>once|.|TRBJ2-1|TRBV28
CASSLGASGNEQFF
TGTGCCAGCAGTTTAGGGGCCTCGGGCAATGAGCAGTTCTTC
>once|.|TRBJ2-2|TRBV7-9
CASSLDSGDTGELFF
TGTGCCAGCAGCTTAGATTCAGGGGACACCGGGGAGCTGTTTTTT
>few|.|TRBJ1-2|TRBV9
CASSVNSNYGYTF
TGTGCCAGCAGCGTGAACTCGAACTATGGCTACACCTTC
>.|.|TRBJ2-4|TRBV5-5
CASTQDKDKNIQYF
TGTGCCAGCACCCAAGACAAAGATAAAAACATTCAGTACTTC
>.|.|TRBJ2-3|TRBV2
CASNVRQGNTDTQYF
TGTGCCAGCAATGTCAGGCAGGGGAACACAGATACGCAGTATTTT
>.|.|TRBJ2-7|TRBV6-5
CASSRAPGEQYF
TGTGCCAGCAGCAGGGCACCAGGGGAGCAGTACTTC
>.|.|TRBJ2-1|TRBV11-2
CASSLVLGLPSYNEQFF
TGTGCCAGCAGCTTAGTCCTTGGACTACCTTCATACAATGAGCAGTTCTTC
>.|.|TRBJ1-1|TRBV7-9
CASSPADGMNTEAFF
TGTGCCAGCAGCCCCGCGGATGGCATGAACACTGAAGCTTTCTTT
>.|.|TRBJ1-1|TRBV29-1
CSVGEPPNTEAFF
TGCAGCGTTGGTGAACCCCCGAACACTGAAGCTTTCTTT
>.|.|TRBJ2-5|TRBV6-1
CASSALGAGETQYF
TGTGCCAGCAGTGCCCTCGGGGCAGGAGAGACCCAGTACTTC
>.|TRBD1|TRBJ1-6|TRBV19
CASRGTGAFIGGSPLHF
TGTGCCAGTAGAGGGACAGGGGCCTTTATTGGTGGTTCACCCCTCCACTTT
>.|.|TRBJ2-1|TRBV18
CASSPGTADNEQFF
TGTGCCAGCTCACCGGGGACGGCCGACAATGAGCAGTTCTTC
>.|TRBD1|TRBJ1-2|TRBV10-3
CAISESETGGFYGYTF
TGTGCCATCAGTGAGTCGGAGACAGGGGGCTTCTATGGCTACACCTTC
>.|.|TRBJ1-3|TRBV6-6
CATGTPPLSSGNTIYF
TGTGCCACCGGGACCCCCCCGTTAAGCTCTGGAAACACCATATATTTT
>.|TRBD1|TRBJ2-4|TRBV2
CASSDRDRATWRYF
TGTGCCAGCAGCGACCGGGACAGGGCAACCTGGCGGTACTTC
>.|.|TRBJ1-4|TRBV9
CASSVGALGGGGNEKLFF
TGTGCCAGCAGCGTAGGGGCCCTCGGAGGGGGAGGTAATGAAAAACTGTTTTTT
>.|.|TRBJ2-7|TRBV11-1
CASSLAAGRLLDEQYF
TGTGCCAGCAGCTTAGCCGCGGGACGTTTATTGGACGAGCAGTACTTC
>.|.|TRBJ1-2|TRBV13
CASSLGSDGYTF
TGTGCCAGCAGCTTAGGGTCGGATGGCTACACCTTC
>.|.|TRBJ2-4|TRBV2
CASSDTPLGIQYF
TGTGCCAGCAGTGACACCCCACTTGGCATTCAGTACTTC
>.|.|TRBJ1-1|TRBV5-1
CASSSTGLFMNTEAFF
TGCGCCAGCAGCTCGACAGGTCTGTTCATGAACACTGAAGCTTTCTTT